The TCR beta chain described here comes from a study of blood T cells in healthy people across ages. About the research overall: In model experiments, template switching was able to capture about one barcoded beta molecule for every two T cells that were present.

Combining a sample-barcoded 5' primer with a J-beta primer mix, a second PCR ran for roughly 7 to 12 cycles. A single record per CDR3 protein comes from TCRdb applying MiXCR to the 5' RACE reads. The table lists approximately 780,000 distinct CDR3 sequences, roughly 24% of them singletons. About this clonotype: Antigen specificity is unknown.

The V end lost 11 bases, the J end lost 0 bases, and 18 bases lay between the germline ends. CDR3 length: 15 residues. Germline V gene sequence: CDR1 MNHNY, CDR2 SVGAGI (reference sequence). Overall study findings and caveats: Any changes in expanded clonotypes were possibly confounded, as donor CMV status remained unknown.

These data are also associated with another study on T cells of mothers and their children. Per that study: Three healthy Caucasian mothers and their six children were the donors. It was related mother-child pairs that showed slightly higher overlap than unrelated pairs, without reaching significance.

V is TRBV6-6 and J is TRBJ2-3; a possible D gene is TRBD2 (7 bases). The sequenced material came from blood. The receptor was derived from a boy under 18 in good health. In DNA form, the CDR3 reads TGTGCCTCTCTCAGGGGCGGGAGAAGCACAGATACGCAGTATTTT. The encoded protein is CASLRGGRSTDTQYF.